A single sample gave rise to the 28 T cell receptor beta chains below, sequenced in a study of blood T cell repertoires in COVID-19. Repertoires were generated with immunoSEQ multiplex PCR, while TCRdb's copy carries only in-frame clones and drops some. This sample has a few hundred thousand clones, with about nine tenths found just once. Sequenced input: peripheral blood. These receptors were taken from a man aged 35-49 years who had recovered from COVID-19.

The chain employs TRBV5-1 and TRBJ1-2; the match to TRBD1 covers 12 bases. V lost 3 bases and J lost 8; bases outside the gene matches: 14. The CDR3 contains 17 residues. Per germline, CDR1 SGHRS and CDR2 YFSETQ. The CDR3 sequence: CASSSRRMGQGARGYTF. CDR3 nucleotide sequence: TGCGCCAGCAGCTCACGCCGAATGGGACAGGGGGCGCGCGGCTACACCTTC.

This chain joins TRBV5-4 and TRBJ1-2; D perhaps matches TRBD1 (6 bases). V was pared by 4 bases and J by 13 bases, with 23 bases between. Germline loops: CDR1 SGHNT, CDR2 YYREEE (reference sequence). The CDR3 sequence is 14 residues long. CDR3 protein: CASSLLTGLINPTF. The CDR3 region has the DNA TGTGCCAGCAGCCTACTGACAGGCCTCATTAATCCCACCTTC.

The chain recombines TRBV9 with TRBJ2-1, with TRBD1 identical over 8 bases. Trimming took 0 bases from V and 10 from J; bases not matched to a gene: 6. Germline values: CDR1 SGDLS, CDR2 YYNGEE. The CDR3 loop spans 14 amino acids. CDR3 protein: CASSVGGRQGEQFF. CDR3 coding DNA: TGTGCCAGCAGCGTAGGTGGCAGACAGGGGGAGCAGTTCTTC.

The sample holds a few counts of this clone. The chain combines TRBV7-2 with TRBJ2-1, with D maybe TRBD2 (6 bases). Trimming removed 5 bases at V and 2 bases at J, with 16 bases between. The CDR3 sequence is 16 residues long. Germline V gene sequence: CDR1 SGHTA, CDR2 FQGNSA. Here the CDR3 DNA reads TGTGCCAGCAGCCAAACGATCGGGACTCCCTACAATGAGCAGTTCTTC. This translates into CASSQTIGTPYNEQFF.

The V and J genes are TRBV27 and TRBJ2-5; D is perhaps TRBD1 (5 bases). V gave up 10 bases and J gave up 2 bases, with 11 bases separating them. Germline loops: CDR1 MNHEY, CDR2 SMNVEV (reference sequence). This CDR3 is 12 amino acids long. The CDR3 is CATGREQETQYF. CDR3 bases: TGTGCCACAGGGCGCGAACAAGAGACCCAGTACTTC.

The rearrangement uses TRBV3-1 (or the pseudogene TRBV3-2) and TRBJ1-2; tentative D call: TRBD1 (5 bases). The CDR3 consists of 14 residues. The V gene lost 0 bases and the J gene lost 6 bases, with 11 bases spanning the gap. Germline V gene lookup returns CDR1 LGHDT and CDR2 YNNKEL (reference sequence). The chain's CDR3 is CASSQEGPADGYTF. DNA of the CDR3: TGTGCCAGCAGCCAAGAGGGGCCGGCTGATGGCTACACCTTC.

This chain uses TRBV5-1 with TRBJ2-2; possibly TRBD2 for D (5 bases). With 0 bases removed from V and 7 bases from J, the gap between germline ends came to 16 bases. Looked up from germline, CDR1 is SGHRS and CDR2 is YFSETQ. The CDR3 runs to 16 residues. The CDR3 DNA sequence: TGCGCCAGCAGCTTGGGTTGGAGGCGGAAGGACGGGGAGCTGTTTTTT. It codes for CASSLGWRRKDGELFF.

This clone came up a few times. The CDR3 spells CAISESGGINYGYTF. CDR3 in DNA: TGTGCCATCAGTGAGTCAGGCGGCATTAACTATGGCTACACCTTC. The J gene is TRBJ1-2, the V gene TRBV10-3; D is undetermined. The CDR3 has 15 amino acids. The germline V and J ends were trimmed by 0 bases and 1 base, with 9 bases remaining between them. Germline assignment: CDR1 ENHRY and CDR2 SYGVKD.

V usage is TRBV7-2 and J usage is TRBJ1-6, with D perhaps matching TRBD1 (5 bases). The germline V and J ends were trimmed by 1 base and 9 bases, with 13 bases remaining between them. The CDR3 length is 15 residues. Germline lookup yields CDR1 SGHTA and CDR2 FQGNSA. The CDR3 region has the DNA TGTGCCAGCAGCTTAGGAGGAGGGGCAAGTTCACCCCTCCACTTT. This translates into CASSLGGGASSPLHF.

The rearrangement uses TRBV7-2 and TRBJ2-1; 7 nucleotides agree with TRBD1. Germline lookup yields CDR1 SGHTA and CDR2 FQGNSA. The CDR3 is 15 amino acids. The V and J ends lost 5 bases and 6 bases, in that order; junction bases with no gene match: 10. The CDR3 region is CASSATGYVSNEQFF. In DNA, the CDR3 is TGTGCCAGCAGCGCGACAGGGTACGTGAGCAATGAGCAGTTCTTC. Looking up the rest from reference TRBV7-2 and TRBJ2-1 gives the full variable domain: GAGVSQSPSNKVTEKGKDVELRCDPISGHTALYWYRQSLGQGLEFLIYFQGNSAPDKSGLPSDRFSAERTGGSVSTLTIQRTQQEDSAVYLCASSATGYVSNEQFFGPGTRLTVL.

The chain recombines TRBV5-6 with TRBJ2-2; TRBD1 matches at 8 bases. The CDR3 has 15 amino acids. The junction had 7 bases not matched to a gene; V was cut back by 4 bases and J by 5 bases. Germline CDR1 reads SGHDT; CDR2 reads YYEEEE. The CDR3 DNA follows: TGTGCCAGCAGCCCAGGGGGCCGGTTGACCGGGGAGCTGTTTTTT. Its translation is CASSPGGRLTGELFF.

The V call is TRBV7-9, the J call TRBJ2-5, with D unresolved. Germline CDR1 and CDR2: SEHNR and FQNEAQ (reference sequence). The V and J ends lost 2 bases and 5 bases respectively, with 15 bases between them. CDR3 length: 15 amino acids. CDR3 residues: CASSLPISIQETQYF. In nucleotides, the CDR3 is TGTGCCAGCAGCTTACCCATCTCAATACAGGAGACCCAGTACTTC.

The V gene is TRBV10-2, the J gene TRBJ1-1; perhaps TRBD1 as D (5 bases). CDR1 and CDR2 (germline): WSHSY, SAAADI. This CDR3 is built from 15 residues. V shed 6 bases and J shed 1 base, with 15 bases lying between them. The CDR3 coding sequence is TGCGCCAGCAGCCTAAAGACAGCCACGAACACTGAAGCTTTCTTT. This encodes CASSLKTATNTEAFF.

This rearrangement joins TRBV10-2 to TRBJ1-5, with D uncertain. The V end lost 2 bases, the J end lost 4 bases, and 15 bases lay between the germline ends. CDR1 is WSHSY and CDR2 is SAAADI in the germline V gene. The CDR3 runs 16 residues. CDR3 sequence (DNA): TGCGCCAGCAGTGAGAGGTTCCGGACTCGGAATCAGCCCCAGCATTTT. It specifies CASSERFRTRNQPQHF.

This clone was detected once. V gene TRBV27 combines with J gene TRBJ2-4; a weak D match, TRBD2 (5 bases). This CDR3 region has 15 residues. Per the germline V gene, CDR1 is MNHEY and CDR2 is SMNVEV (reference sequence). The V gene lost 5 bases and the J gene lost 0 bases, with 11 bases spanning the gap. The CDR3 bases are TGTGCCAGCAGTCCGGGAATGGGAGCCAAAAACATTCAGTACTTC. Protein: CASSPGMGAKNIQYF.

V and J are TRBV4-1 and TRBJ2-4, with 7 nucleotides matching TRBD1. Germline loops: CDR1 MGHRA, CDR2 YSYEKL. Losses at the gene ends were 6 bases for V and 3 bases for J; bases not matched to a gene: 14. This CDR3 has 17 residues. The CDR3 here is CASRPLRAGGGKNIQYF. Written as DNA, the CDR3 is TGCGCCAGCAGACCCTTACGGGCAGGGGGTGGCAAAAACATTCAGTACTTC.

This CDR3 is CASSSGTGASYEQYF. CDR3 bases: TGTGCCAGCAGCTCTGGGACAGGGGCCTCCTACGAGCAGTACTTC. This rearrangement joins TRBV7-2 to TRBJ2-7; 10 bases agree with TRBD1. This CDR3 spans 15 amino acids. The ends lost 4 bases at V and 0 bases at J; junction bases unmatched: 3. Germline V gene lookup returns CDR1 SGHTA and CDR2 FQGNSA.

This clone was seen a few times. V and J are TRBV7-9 and TRBJ2-1; D is unresolved. The CDR3 is 15 amino acids. CDR1 is SEHNR and CDR2 is FQNEAQ in the germline V gene (reference sequence). V dropped 0 bases and J dropped 5 bases, with 11 bases sitting between them. CDR3 region: CASSLAMRQHNEQFF. CDR3 sequence (DNA): TGTGCCAGCAGCTTAGCAATGCGGCAGCACAATGAGCAGTTCTTC.

This chain joins TRBV10-3 and TRBJ2-3; TRBD2 matches 9 bases. Trimming cost V 6 bases and J 2 bases; bases outside gene matches: 6. CDR1 ENHRY and CDR2 SYGVKD come from the germline V gene. The CDR3 extends over 15 amino acids. The CDR3 protein is CAIRRLAALTDTQYF. For the CDR3, the DNA is TGTGCCATCAGACGACTAGCGGCACTCACAGATACGCAGTATTTT.

The CDR3 loop reads CASSFTAGIYNEQFF. The CDR3 DNA reads TGTGCCAGCAGCTTTACGGCAGGGATTTACAATGAGCAGTTCTTC. The chain joins TRBV7-8 to TRBJ2-1; tentative D call: TRBD1 (5 bases). Trimming removed 3 bases from V and 4 bases from J, with 13 bases in between. Germline values: CDR1 SGHVS, CDR2 FQNEAQ. The CDR3 consists of 15 residues.

This chain links TRBV27 with TRBJ2-7; D perhaps matches TRBD1 (6 bases). The germline V gene has CDR1 MNHEY and CDR2 SMNVEV (reference sequence). V lost 0 bases, J lost 2 bases, and 8 bases lay in between. The CDR3 is 14 residues long. This CDR3 is CASSLSKGAYEQYF. DNA of the CDR3: TGTGCCAGCAGTTTATCGAAGGGGGCCTACGAGCAGTACTTC.

The rearrangement joins TRBV4-3 to TRBJ2-3, with 8 nucleotides matching TRBD1. This CDR3 is built from 15 residues. J lost 3 bases, V lost 1 base, and 3 bases had no gene match. CDR1 LGHNA and CDR2 YSLEER come from the germline V gene. CDR3 DNA: TGCGCCAGCAGCCAAGTCGGACAGGGAACAGATACGCAGTATTTT. It is translated as CASSQVGQGTDTQYF.

Concerning this clone: The junction shows a germline mismatch at one end, possibly a read error. The chain uses TRBV6-2 or TRBV6-3 and TRBJ2-2, with 7 bases fitting TRBD1. The CDR3 runs to 15 residues. Germline V lookup: CDR1 MNHEY, CDR2 SVGEGT. CDR3 nucleotide sequence: TGTGCCAGCAGTTCACGCAGGGGGAACGCCGGGGAGCTGTTTTTT. It specifies CASSSRRGNAGELFF.

This clone was picked up one time. The V and J genes are TRBV2 and TRBJ1-2, with TRBD1 matching 9 bases. V was pared by 6 bases and J by 4 bases, with 3 bases of the junction left unmatched. From germline, CDR1 is SNHLY and CDR2 FYNNEI. The CDR3 totals 13 residues. The CDR3 nucleotides read TGTGCCAGCAGCGGACAGGGGCGCTATGGCTACACCTTC. It encodes CASSGQGRYGYTF.

The CDR3 DNA reads TGTGCCAGCAGCTTTGGACTAGCGGTCTCCTACGAGCAGTACTTC. It translates to CASSFGLAVSYEQYF. The V and J genes are TRBV11-2 and TRBJ2-7; TRBD2 agrees at 10 bases. The CDR3 consists of 15 residues. With 3 bases clipped from V and 0 bases from J, the junction kept 2 bases outside the gene matches. CDR1 and CDR2 from the germline V gene are SGHAT and FQNNGV.

This sequence joins TRBV4-2 and TRBJ2-1; 12 positions agree with TRBD2. The germline V gene has CDR1 LGHNA and CDR2 YNFKEQ. The CDR3 loop spans 17 amino acids. Unmatched junction bases numbered 6, after V lost 1 base and J lost 5 bases. As DNA, the CDR3 is TGTGCCAGCAGCCAAGGGCCTAGCGGGGGGGGTAACAATGAGCAGTTCTTC. It translates to CASSQGPSGGGNNEQFF.

The chain is built from TRBV14 and TRBJ1-1, with D perhaps matching TRBD1 (6 bases). Germline CDR1 is SGHDN and CDR2 is FVKESK. Trimming took off 6 bases at V and 1 base at J, with 15 bases between the two ends. The CDR3 spans 15 residues. CDR3 region: CASSGWGRRNTEAFF. CDR3 coding DNA: TGTGCCAGCAGTGGTTGGGGGCGCAGGAACACTGAAGCTTTCTTT.

CDR3 nucleotide sequence: TGTGCCAGTAGTAGAGGGGGACAGGTTAATGAAAAACTGTTTTTT. It codes for CASSRGGQVNEKLFF. The chain recombines TRBV19 with TRBJ1-4, with 8 bases identical to TRBD1. Germline V gene sequence: CDR1 LNHDA, CDR2 SQIVND (reference sequence). Trimming cost V 4 bases and J 4 bases; bases outside gene matches: 5. The CDR3 loop spans 15 amino acids.